This T cell receptor (beta chain) comes out of a study of blood T cell repertoires in COVID-19. The overall study: Researchers got acute and convalescent COVID-19 samples from the United States, Italy and Spain. From T cells, B-cell-depleted T cells, or PBMCs came the material, which was cDNA or gDNA.

This CDR3 is 15 amino acids long. Germline values: CDR1 MNHEY, CDR2 SVGEGT. The V and J ends lost 4 bases and 3 bases, in that order; junction bases with no gene match: 9. Only one count was recorded for this clone. Authors' data handling: Amplification from reference gene primers served as the basis for estimated nucleated cell counts. Method: immunoSEQ multiplex PCR; TCRdb's copy keeps in-frame clones and lacks some. Clonal size and the V and J genes are those of that table, whereas D and trimming came from the DNA. The sample holds some 74,000 clones, about nine tenths seen once. The sample comprised peripheral blood. V is TRBV6-2 or TRBV6-3 and J is TRBJ2-7; TRBD1 aligns across 7 bases. This TCR came from a man aged 50-59 years with active COVID-19. The CDR3, as DNA: TGTGCCAGCAGTTTCCGACAGGGTGCGTTCTACGAGCAGTACTTC. Its protein is CASSFRQGAFYEQYF.